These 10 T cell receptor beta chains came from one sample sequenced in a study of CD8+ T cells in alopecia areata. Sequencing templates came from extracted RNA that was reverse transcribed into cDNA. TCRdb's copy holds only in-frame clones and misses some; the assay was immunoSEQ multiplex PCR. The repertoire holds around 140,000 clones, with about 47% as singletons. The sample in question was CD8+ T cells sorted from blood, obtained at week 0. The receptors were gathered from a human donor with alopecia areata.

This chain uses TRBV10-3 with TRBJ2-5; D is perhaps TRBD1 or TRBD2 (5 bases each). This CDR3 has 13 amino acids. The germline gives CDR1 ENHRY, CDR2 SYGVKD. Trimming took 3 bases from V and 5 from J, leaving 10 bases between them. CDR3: CAISDEGTETQYF. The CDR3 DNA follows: TGTGCCATCAGTGATGAGGGGACCGAGACCCAGTACTTC.

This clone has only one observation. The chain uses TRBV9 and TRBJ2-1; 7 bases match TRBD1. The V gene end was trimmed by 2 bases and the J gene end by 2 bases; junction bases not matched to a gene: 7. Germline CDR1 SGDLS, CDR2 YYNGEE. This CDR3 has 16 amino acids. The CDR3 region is CASSVPRQGAYNEQFF. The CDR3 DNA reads TGTGCCAGCAGCGTCCCCAGACAGGGTGCCTACAATGAGCAGTTCTTC.

The CDR3 region has the DNA TGTGCCTGGAGTGTCCGGACAGGGAACAATCAGCCCCAGCATTTT. Its protein is CAWSVRTGNNQPQHF. The gene calls are TRBV30 and TRBJ1-5, with TRBD1 matching 8 bases. The CDR3 totals 15 residues. Trimming took 0 bases from V and 3 from J; bases not matched to a gene: 4. Germline V gene data show CDR1 as GTSNPN and CDR2 as SVGIG (reference sequence).

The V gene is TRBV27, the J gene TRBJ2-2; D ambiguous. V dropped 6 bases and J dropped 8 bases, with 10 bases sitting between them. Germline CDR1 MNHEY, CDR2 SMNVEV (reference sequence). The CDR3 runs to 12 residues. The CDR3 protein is CASSLRVGELFF. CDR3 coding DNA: TGTGCCAGCAGCCTAAGGGTTGGGGAGCTGTTTTTT.

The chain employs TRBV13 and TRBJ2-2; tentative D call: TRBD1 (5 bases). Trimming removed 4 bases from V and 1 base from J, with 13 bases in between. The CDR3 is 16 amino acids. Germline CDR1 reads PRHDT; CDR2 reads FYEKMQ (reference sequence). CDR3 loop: CASSSEQEMNTGELFF. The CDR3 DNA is TGTGCCAGCAGCTCTGAACAGGAGATGAACACCGGGGAGCTGTTTTTT.

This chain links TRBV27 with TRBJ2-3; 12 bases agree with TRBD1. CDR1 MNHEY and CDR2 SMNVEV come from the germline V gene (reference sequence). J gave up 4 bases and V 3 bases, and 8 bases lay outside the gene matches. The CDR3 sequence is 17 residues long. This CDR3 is CASSFFTGQGASDTQYF. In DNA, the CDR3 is TGTGCCAGCAGTTTTTTCACGGGACAGGGGGCGTCAGATACGCAGTATTTT.

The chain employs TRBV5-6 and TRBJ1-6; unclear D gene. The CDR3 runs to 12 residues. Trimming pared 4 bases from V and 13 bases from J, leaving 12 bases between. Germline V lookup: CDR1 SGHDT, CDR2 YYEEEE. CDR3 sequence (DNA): TGTGCCAGCAGCGCTGCCCTGCGGCCCCTCCACTTT. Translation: CASSAALRPLHF.

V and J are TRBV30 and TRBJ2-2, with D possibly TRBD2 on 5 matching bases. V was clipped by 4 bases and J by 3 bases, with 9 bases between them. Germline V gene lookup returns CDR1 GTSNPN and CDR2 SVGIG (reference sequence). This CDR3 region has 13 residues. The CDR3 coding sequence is TGTGCCTGGAATTTCGGGGACACCGGGGAGCTGTTTTTT. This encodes CAWNFGDTGELFF.

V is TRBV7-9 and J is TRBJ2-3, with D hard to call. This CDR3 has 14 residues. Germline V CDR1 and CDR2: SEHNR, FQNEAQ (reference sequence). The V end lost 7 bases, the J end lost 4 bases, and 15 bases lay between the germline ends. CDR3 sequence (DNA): TGTGCCAGCACCCGGGCCCCGAGCCCAGATACGCAGTATTTT. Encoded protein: CASTRAPSPDTQYF.

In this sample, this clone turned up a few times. In nucleotides, the CDR3 is TGCAGCGTTGAGATAGGGTCAAACACTGAAGCTTTCTTT. It codes for CSVEIGSNTEAFF. The V and J genes are TRBV29-1 and TRBJ1-1; D remains ambiguous. Germline-derived CDR1 and CDR2 are SQVTM and ANQGSEA. There are 13 residues in the CDR3. Trimming took 3 bases from V and 2 from J, leaving 10 bases between them.